The 29 T cell receptor beta chains in this list originate from one sample, sequenced in a study of blood T cells in healthy people across ages. A second PCR of roughly 6 to 12 cycles used a sample-barcoded 5' primer and a J-beta primer mix. One entry per CDR3 protein results from TCRdb running MiXCR on the 5' RACE reads. The sample lists more than 1,400,000 distinct CDR3 sequences; approximately 40% were seen once. What was sequenced was blood. These receptor sequences come from a woman between 18 and 30 years old in good health.

The chain links TRBV5-1 to TRBJ2-1, with 12 bases fitting TRBD2. V was clipped by 2 bases and J by 4 bases; unmatched bases: 10. Germline V gene data show CDR1 as SGHRS and CDR2 as YFSETQ. The length of the CDR3 is 18 residues. CDR3 residues: CASSFGTSGPDPYNEQFF. DNA for the CDR3: TGCGCCAGCAGCTTCGGGACTAGCGGGCCCGACCCATACAATGAGCAGTTCTTC.

This chain connects TRBV9 to TRBJ2-7, with 8 positions matching TRBD1. V lost 3 bases and J lost 1; bases outside the gene matches: 3. This CDR3 spans 14 amino acids. CDR1 is SGDLS, CDR2 YYNGEE, per germline. This chain's CDR3 is CASSETGASYEQYF. The CDR3 DNA reads TGTGCCAGCAGCGAGACAGGGGCTTCCTACGAGCAGTACTTC.

This chain joins TRBV20-1 and TRBJ1-2; no clear D. Germline V gene sequence: CDR1 DFQATT, CDR2 SNEGSKA (reference sequence). The CDR3 consists of 16 residues. Trimming left V 0 bases short and J 8 bases short, with 22 bases between. CDR3 in DNA: TGCAGTGCTAGAGATATCTGGCAGCCTCTTTTTGGAGGCTACACCTTC. Protein sequence: CSARDIWQPLFGGYTF.

V usage is TRBV6-2 or TRBV6-3 and J usage is TRBJ2-1; 7 bases line up with TRBD1. The length of the CDR3 is 13 residues. The trim removed 0 bases at V and 10 bases at J, leaving 3 bases unmatched. The germline V gene has CDR1 MNHEY and CDR2 SVGEGT. The CDR3 coding sequence is TGTGCCAGCAGTTACTCCCCCAGGGGGGAGCAGTTCTTC. This gives the protein CASSYSPRGEQFF.

V gene TRBV18 combines with J gene TRBJ1-2; D gene uncertain. The germline V and J ends were trimmed by 3 bases and 2 bases, with 13 bases remaining between them. The germline V gene has CDR1 KGHSH and CDR2 LQKENI. CDR3 length equals 15 residues. DNA for the CDR3: TGTGCCAGCTCACCGTCGAGGGAAACAAACTATGGCTACACCTTC. This encodes CASSPSRETNYGYTF.

The chain combines TRBV6-5 with TRBJ2-5; no definite D call. V gave up 8 bases and J gave up 1 base, with 11 bases separating them. Germline V gene data show CDR1 as MNHEY and CDR2 as SVGAGI. The CDR3 spans 13 residues. CDR3: CASRLVVQETQYF. The CDR3 region has the DNA TGTGCCAGCCGGTTAGTGGTCCAAGAGACCCAGTACTTC.

This clonotype has only a few counts. This chain links TRBV5-5 with TRBJ2-7; D might be TRBD1 or TRBD2, each matching 6 bases. Germline V gives CDR1 SGHKS, CDR2 YYEKEE (reference sequence). V was pared by 0 bases and J by 3 bases, with 13 bases between. The CDR3 covers 15 residues. The CDR3 nucleotides are TGTGCCAGCAGCTTGGAGTCGGGGGCCCTCTACGAGCAGTACTTC. It codes for CASSLESGALYEQYF.

CDR3 nucleotide sequence: TGTGCCAGCAGTGTAATTAGCGAGCAGTTCTTC. Its protein product is CASSVISEQFF. The rearrangement links TRBV2 to TRBJ2-1, with no clear D. CDR1 SNHLY and CDR2 FYNNEI come from the germline V gene. Trimming took off 4 bases at V and 10 bases at J, with 8 bases between the two ends. This CDR3 is 11 amino acids long.

The V call is TRBV18, the J call TRBJ2-5, with 13 bases that match TRBD2. With 3 bases clipped from V and 3 bases from J, the junction kept 13 bases outside the gene matches. In germline, CDR1 is KGHSH, CDR2 LQKENI. CDR3 size: 19 residues. CDR3 sequence: CASSPLPRTSGSTEETQYF. CDR3 bases: TGTGCCAGCTCACCCCTCCCCCGGACTAGCGGGAGTACCGAAGAGACCCAGTACTTC.

Regarding this clonotype: One end of the junction fails to match germline, which may point to a read error. The chain joins TRBV6-1 to TRBJ2-3; D call uncertain. From germline, CDR1 is MNHNS and CDR2 SASEGT. This CDR3 spans 12 amino acids. The CDR3, as DNA: TGTGCCGGCAGTGTGGGGATTGGTACGCAGTATTTT. Amino acid sequence: CAGSVGIGTQYF.

The chain employs TRBV4-1 and TRBJ2-1, with a weak D call TRBD1 (6 bases). CDR1 is MGHRA, CDR2 YSYEKL, per germline. The CDR3 is 15 residues long. The V end was cut by 7 bases, the J end by 5 bases, with 18 bases between. CDR3 in amino acids: CASISGQGFDNEQFF. Here the CDR3 DNA reads TGCGCCAGCATCTCGGGACAAGGATTTGACAATGAGCAGTTCTTC.

V usage is TRBV4-1 and J usage is TRBJ2-4; either TRBD1 or TRBD2 may fit D (5 bases each). With 0 bases removed from V and 13 bases from J, the gap between germline ends came to 22 bases. This CDR3 is 16 amino acids long. Germline CDR1 MGHRA, CDR2 YSYEKL. CDR3 in amino acids: CASSQDLAQVYWEQYF. The DNA for the CDR3 is TGCGCCAGCAGCCAAGATCTTGCACAGGTTTATTGGGAGCAGTACTTC.

V gene TRBV5-1 combines with J gene TRBJ2-5, with unresolved D. The tail of the sequence fits TRBJ2-7 better, so the J call may be wrong. Germline CDR1 SGHRS, CDR2 YFSETQ. The CDR3 totals 14 residues. The CDR3 DNA is TGCGCCAGCAGCTCCGACCTGGCCCAGAACGAGCAGTACTTC. Protein: CASSSDLAQNEQYF.

Points on this clonotype: Just one base apart from a much larger clone, this may be a read error. The gene calls are TRBV5-1 and TRBJ2-1; D remains ambiguous. The J call is doubtful: the DNA matches TRBJ2-7 better. The germline gives CDR1 SGHRS, CDR2 YFSETQ. The CDR3 contains 15 residues. The CDR3 protein is CASSLDPSSYNEQYF. CDR3 coding DNA: TGCGCCAGCAGCTTGGACCCAAGCTCCTACAATGAGCAGTACTTC.

This clonotype was detected a few times. The chain joins TRBV25-1 to TRBJ2-1; D uncertain. The length of the CDR3 is 13 residues. CDR1 MGHDK and CDR2 SYGVNS come from the germline V gene. Trimming removed 3 bases at V and 7 bases at J, with 10 bases between. The CDR3 bases are TGTGCCAGCAGTGAGCCCCCCCGGAATGAGCAGTTCTTC. Translation gives CASSEPPRNEQFF.

This clonotype was counted only a few times. The V and J genes are TRBV6-5 and TRBJ1-6; no clear D. The CDR3 runs 13 residues. Trimming left V 2 bases short and J 7 bases short, with 6 bases between. Germline CDR1 reads MNHEY; CDR2 reads SVGAGI. The CDR3 nucleotides are TGTGCCAGCAGTTACGGTTCCAATTCACCCCTCCACTTT. Protein product: CASSYGSNSPLHF.

This clonotype has only a few counts. This chain uses TRBV27 with TRBJ1-2; D ambiguous. This CDR3 comprises 14 residues. With 2 bases removed from V and 2 bases from J, the gap between germline ends came to 9 bases. The germline V gene encodes CDR1 MNHEY and CDR2 SMNVEV (reference sequence). As DNA, the CDR3 is TGTGCCAGCAGTTTAGACGGATTGAACTATGGCTACACCTTC. Its translation is CASSLDGLNYGYTF.

This clonotype was observed a single time. J is TRBJ1-5 and V is TRBV2, with a tentative D call TRBD1 (6 bases). This CDR3 is 15 amino acids long. V lost 6 bases and J 6 bases, leaving 18 bases between the germline ends. The germline gives CDR1 SNHLY, CDR2 FYNNEI. CDR3 DNA sequence: TGTGCCAGCAGCCCTAGGGGGGTAGCGGGTCAGCCCCAGCATTTT. The encoded protein is CASSPRGVAGQPQHF.

This rearrangement joins TRBV20-1 to TRBJ1-1; D uncertain. Germline CDR1 reads DFQATT; CDR2 reads SNEGSKA (reference sequence). The CDR3 loop spans 15 amino acids. V lost 1 base and J lost 0, with 12 bases in between. The CDR3 is CSARAAGRLNTEAFF. In DNA form, the CDR3 reads TGCAGTGCTAGAGCGGCGGGCAGACTGAACACTGAAGCTTTCTTT.

This clonotype was picked up a small number of times. V usage is TRBV5-1 and J usage is TRBJ2-3; 11 positions match TRBD2. Germline CDR1 reads SGHRS; CDR2 reads YFSETQ. The V segment lost 7 bases and the J segment 2 bases; nucleotides outside the gene matches: 6. There are 15 residues in the CDR3. CDR3 DNA sequence: TGCGCCAGCCAGGGACTAGCGGAGAACACAGATACGCAGTATTTT. Its translation is CASQGLAENTDTQYF.

This clonotype was recorded many times. The genes are TRBV5-1 and TRBJ2-1; 10 bases map to TRBD1. Germline trimming cut 4 bases from V and 7 bases from J; bases unmatched to any gene: 2. Germline V CDR1 and CDR2: SGHRS, YFSETQ. The CDR3 totals 13 residues. In DNA, the CDR3 is TGCGCCAGCAGCGGGGACAGGGGAAATGAGCAGTTCTTC. As protein: CASSGDRGNEQFF.

In this sample, this clonotype turned up a few times. The chain links TRBV10-1 to TRBJ1-2, with no clear D. Germline V gene lookup returns CDR1 WNHNN and CDR2 SYGVQD (reference sequence). Deletions cut 0 bases from V and 8 bases from J, with 13 bases between. The CDR3 totals 14 residues. CDR3 DNA sequence: TGCGCCAGCAGTGAGTCCTCGCTTCCTCGGGGCTACACCTTC. This encodes CASSESSLPRGYTF.

This clonotype was picked up many times. For the CDR3, the DNA is TGCAGCGTTGAAGAACTGGGACTGCGTCTCAATGAGCAGTTCTTC. Encoded protein: CSVEELGLRLNEQFF. This chain uses TRBV29-1 with TRBJ2-1; TRBD2 is a possible D gene (6 bases). The CDR3 is 15 amino acids. Germline V CDR1 and CDR2: SQVTM, ANQGSEA. Deletions cut 0 bases from V and 6 bases from J, with 15 bases between.

For this clonotype: The junction does not match germline at one end; this may be a read error. V gene TRBV18 combines with J gene TRBJ1-2, with D perhaps TRBD1 (6 bases). Per germline, CDR1 KGHSH and CDR2 LQKENI. This CDR3 has 13 amino acids. CDR3 sequence (DNA): TGTGCCAGCTCACCGAACAGGGATGATGGCTACACCTTT. Amino acid sequence: CASSPNRDDGYTF.

The chain joins TRBV7-3 to TRBJ2-5, with 10 bases that match TRBD2. The germline V gene encodes CDR1 SGHTA and CDR2 FQGTGA. Trimming at V came to 3 bases and at J to 2 bases, leaving 3 bases not matched to a gene. CDR3 length: 15 residues. The CDR3 DNA reads as TGTGCCAGCAGCTTTAGCGGGGGGAATCAAGAGACCCAGTACTTC. Translation: CASSFSGGNQETQYF. Full variable domain (outside the CDR3, taken from reference TRBV7-3 and TRBJ2-5): GAGVSQTPSNKVTEKGKYVELRCDPISGHTALYWYRQSLGQGPEFLIYFQGTGAADDSGLPNDRFFAVRPEGSVSTLKIQRTERGDSAVYLCASSFSGGNQETQYFGPGTRLLVL.

The chain links TRBV28 to TRBJ1-1; D not certain. Germline CDR1 is MDHEN and CDR2 is SYDVKM. V was clipped by 4 bases and J by 4 bases, with 16 bases between them. The CDR3 runs to 15 residues. In nucleotides, the CDR3 is TGTGCCAGCAGTTCCCGACCGGGAAGGAGCACTGAAGCTTTCTTT. Its protein is CASSSRPGRSTEAFF.

J is TRBJ1-1 and V is TRBV6-5, with D possibly matching TRBD1 (5 bases). This CDR3 comprises 15 residues. The germline V and J ends were trimmed by 5 bases and 0 bases, with 13 bases remaining between them. Looked up from germline, CDR1 is MNHEY and CDR2 is SVGAGI. This CDR3 is CASSPRTWVNTEAFF. CDR3 sequence (DNA): TGTGCCAGCAGTCCCCGGACATGGGTGAACACTGAAGCTTTCTTT.

V is TRBV3-1 and J is TRBJ2-1, with 13 bases lining up with TRBD2. V was clipped by 4 bases and J by 13 bases; unmatched bases: 10. This CDR3 has 15 amino acids. Germline V gene lookup returns CDR1 LGHDT and CDR2 YNNKEL (reference sequence). The CDR3 DNA is TGTGCCAGCAGCCCCCGGACTAGCGGGAGCAAGACCCAGTTCTTC. This gives the protein CASSPRTSGSKTQFF.

The chain has TRBV4-1 and TRBJ2-1; 14 bases are a match to TRBD2. From germline, CDR1 is MGHRA and CDR2 YSYEKL. There are 20 residues in the CDR3. Losses at the gene ends were 5 bases for V and 0 bases for J; bases not matched to a gene: 12. The CDR3 region is CASSSPKGLAGVPSYNEQFF. In DNA, the CDR3 is TGCGCCAGCAGCTCCCCCAAGGGACTAGCGGGAGTCCCCTCCTACAATGAGCAGTTCTTC.